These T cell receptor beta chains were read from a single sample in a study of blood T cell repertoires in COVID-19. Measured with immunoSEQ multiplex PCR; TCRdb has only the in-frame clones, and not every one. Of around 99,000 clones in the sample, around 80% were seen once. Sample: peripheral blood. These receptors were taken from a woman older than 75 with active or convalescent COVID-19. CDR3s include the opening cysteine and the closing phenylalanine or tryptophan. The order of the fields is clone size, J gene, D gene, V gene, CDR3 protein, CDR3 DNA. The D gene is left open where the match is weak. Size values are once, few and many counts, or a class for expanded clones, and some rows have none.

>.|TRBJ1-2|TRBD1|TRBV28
CASSYRGSNYGYTF
TGTGCCAGCAGTTACAGGGGAAGTAACTATGGCTACACCTTC
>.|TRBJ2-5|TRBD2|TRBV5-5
CASKINPQGGETQYF
TGTGCCAGCAAGATAAACCCCCAGGGAGGGGAGACCCAGTACTTC
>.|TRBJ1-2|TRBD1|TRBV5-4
CASSATGGYGYTF
TGTGCCAGCAGCGCGACAGGGGGGTATGGCTACACCTTC
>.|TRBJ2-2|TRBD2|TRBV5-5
CASSLTPGLAATGELFF
TGTGCCAGCAGCTTGACCCCGGGACTAGCGGCCACCGGGGAGCTGTTTTTT
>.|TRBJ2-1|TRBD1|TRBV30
CACRDRGAYEQFF
TGTGCCTGTCGGGACAGGGGCGCCTATGAGCAGTTCTTC
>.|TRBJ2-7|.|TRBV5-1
CASSLAQQGASYEQYF
TGCGCCAGCAGCTTGGCCCAACAGGGAGCCAGCTACGAGCAGTACTTC
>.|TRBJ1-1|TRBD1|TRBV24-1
CATSDPDRGRGADTEAFF
TGTGCCACCAGTGATCCCGACAGGGGGCGCGGGGCGGACACTGAAGCTTTCTTT
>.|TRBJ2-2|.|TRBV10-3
CATGTLNTGELFF
TGTGCCACGGGGACTTTGAACACCGGGGAGCTGTTTTTT
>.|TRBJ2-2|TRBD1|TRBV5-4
CASSEQGRKPGELFF
TGTGCCAGCAGCGAACAGGGGCGAAAACCCGGGGAGCTGTTTTTT
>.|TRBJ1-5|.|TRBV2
CASSSPGGYSNQPQHF
TGTGCCAGCAGTTCCCCGGGGGGTTATAGCAATCAGCCCCAGCATTTT
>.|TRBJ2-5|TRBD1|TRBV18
CASSLSQQGAKGTQYF
TGTGCCAGCTCACTCTCGCAACAGGGGGCCAAGGGGACCCAGTACTTC
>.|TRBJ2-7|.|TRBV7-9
CASSSLLNIYEQYF
TGTGCCAGCAGCTCGCTCCTTAACATCTACGAGCAGTACTTC
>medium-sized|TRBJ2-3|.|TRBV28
CASSFFPPGLSGADTQYF
TGTGCCAGCAGTTTTTTTCCCCCCGGGCTTTCGGGGGCAGATACGCAGTATTTT
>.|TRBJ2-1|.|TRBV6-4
CASRPGGKDNEQFF
TGTGCCAGCAGACCGGGCGGGAAGGACAATGAGCAGTTCTTC
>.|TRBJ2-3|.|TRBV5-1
CASSLGVLRSTDTQYF
TGCGCCAGCAGCTTGGGCGTTTTGAGAAGCACAGATACGCAGTATTTT
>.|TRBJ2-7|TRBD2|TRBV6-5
CASSRLAGGHEQYF
TGTGCCAGCAGCAGACTAGCGGGAGGCCACGAGCAGTACTTC
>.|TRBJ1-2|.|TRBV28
CASSLRVYGYTF
TGTGCCAGCAGTTTGAGGGTCTATGGCTACACCTTC
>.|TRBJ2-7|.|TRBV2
CASSTGSYEQYF
TGTGCCAGCAGTACAGGGAGCTACGAGCAGTACTTC
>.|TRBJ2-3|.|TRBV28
CASSRTGSADTQYF
TGTGCCAGCAGCCGAACAGGGTCAGCAGATACGCAGTATTTT
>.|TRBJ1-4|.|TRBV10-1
CASSEFPPHREFNEKLFF
TGCGCCAGCAGTGAGTTCCCTCCCCACAGGGAGTTTAATGAAAAACTGTTTTTT
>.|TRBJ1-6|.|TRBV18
CASSPYGVGSNSPLHF
TGTGCCAGCTCACCATACGGGGTAGGCTCCAATTCACCCCTCCACTTT
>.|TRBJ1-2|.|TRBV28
CASSMAYGYTF
TGTGCCAGCAGTATGGCCTATGGCTACACCTTC
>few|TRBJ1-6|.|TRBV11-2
CASSLLGVTGSYNSPLHF
TGTGCCAGCAGCTTACTTGGAGTCACCGGATCCTATAATTCACCCCTCCACTTT
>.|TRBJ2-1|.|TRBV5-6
CASSTTRTGNNEQFF
TGTGCCAGCAGCACTACACGGACTGGAAACAATGAGCAGTTCTTC
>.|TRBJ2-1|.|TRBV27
CASSLLERSSYNEQFF
TGTGCCAGCAGTTTACTCGAGCGGAGCTCCTACAATGAGCAGTTCTTC
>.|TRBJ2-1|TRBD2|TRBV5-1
CASSLAGVAGGPKNNEQFF
TGCGCCAGCAGCTTGGCCGGGGTAGCGGGAGGGCCGAAGAACAATGAGCAGTTCTTC
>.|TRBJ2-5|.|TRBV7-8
CASSLSLQETQYF
TGTGCCAGCAGCTTATCCTTGCAAGAGACCCAGTACTTC
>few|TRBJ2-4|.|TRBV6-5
CASNRHSLAKNIQYF
TGTGCCAGCAACCGACATTCCCTAGCCAAAAACATTCAGTACTTC
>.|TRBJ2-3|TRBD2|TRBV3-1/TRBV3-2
CASSQASTSGMVRQYF
TGTGCCAGCAGCCAAGCCTCGACTAGCGGGATGGTGAGGCAGTATTTT
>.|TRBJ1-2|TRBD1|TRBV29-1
CSGGRQGNYGYTF
TGCAGCGGGGGCCGACAGGGGAACTATGGCTACACCTTC
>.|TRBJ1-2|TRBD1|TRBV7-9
CASSPDRGGINGYTF
TGTGCCAGCAGCCCAGACAGGGGGGGAATAAATGGCTACACCTTC
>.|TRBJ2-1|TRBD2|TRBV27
CASSLGNIAGPYNEQFF
TGTGCCAGCAGTTTGGGAAACATAGCGGGACCCTACAATGAGCAGTTCTTC